The T cell receptor beta chain described here comes from a study of blood T cell repertoires in COVID-19. The wider study: Samples of COVID-19 (acute and convalescent) were obtained from the United States, Italy and Spain. T cells, B-cell-depleted T cells, or PBMCs supplied cDNA or gDNA.

Study processing details: Quantification of nucleated cells was approximated via reference gene primer amplification. Clones were read by immunoSEQ multiplex PCR, and TCRdb kept only the in-frame ones, dropping some. V and J calls plus clone size are reproduced from that table; the DNA served to infer D and trimming. Here the sample spans some 250,000 clones, 70% to 85% being singletons. Per the germline V gene, CDR1 is GTSNPN and CDR2 is SVGIG (reference sequence). This CDR3 contains 15 residues. With V trimmed by 1 base and J by 11 bases, 10 bases remained unmatched. This chain joins TRBV30 and TRBJ2-1; 11 bases fit TRBD2. The sample was peripheral blood. This sequence was found in an elderly woman with acute or convalescent COVID-19. CDR3 nucleotides: TGTGCCTGGAGTGAACCGGGACTAGCGGCTGGTAAGCAGTTCTTC. This sequence encodes CAWSEPGLAAGKQFF.